This is a list of T cell receptor beta chains from one sample in a study of cytomegalovirus exposure and HLA in healthy donors. Method: immunoSEQ multiplex PCR; TCRdb's copy keeps in-frame clones and lacks some. In the table there are a few hundred thousand clones, around 87% of which are singletons. What was sequenced was PBMCs. These receptors were obtained from a woman younger than 30 in good health and CMV-seronegative. Each CDR3 is given with its conserved first and last residue. A D gene is named only where the DNA matches it firmly. Clone size, where shown, is once, few, many, or a class for clones that have expanded.

>TRBV6-5|TRBJ1-2|-|-
CASSYREGNYGYTF
TGTGCCAGCAGTTACCGGGAGGGGAACTATGGCTACACCTTC
>TRBV7-8|TRBJ1-3|-|TRBD1
CASSPGQGTNTIYF
TGTGCCAGCAGCCCGGGACAGGGAACAAACACCATATATTTT
>TRBV11-2|TRBJ2-7|-|-
CASSPHSRGGAKEQYF
TGTGCCAGCAGCCCCCATAGCCGAGGCGGGGCTAAGGAGCAGTACTTC
>TRBV19|TRBJ1-2|-|-
CASSTRGALDGYTF
TGTGCCAGTAGTACCCGGGGAGCTTTGGATGGCTACACCTTC
>TRBV7-8|TRBJ1-6|-|TRBD1
CASSLDSGGWDNSPLHF
TGTGCCAGCAGCTTAGATTCAGGGGGTTGGGATAATTCACCCCTCCACTTT
>TRBV11-2|TRBJ2-3|-|TRBD2
CASSISGAADTQYF
TGTGCCAGCAGCATTAGCGGGGCAGCAGATACGCAGTATTTT
>TRBV6-1|TRBJ2-5|-|TRBD2
CASRSSGRETQYF
TGTGCCAGCAGGTCTAGCGGGAGAGAGACCCAGTACTTC
>TRBV11-2|TRBJ2-7|-|TRBD2
CASSSVAGGRNYEQYF
TGTGCCAGCAGCTCCGTAGCGGGAGGAAGGAACTACGAGCAGTACTTC
>TRBV28|TRBJ1-5|-|TRBD1
CASSSWTGLDGNQPQHF
TGTGCCAGCAGCTCCTGGACAGGTTTGGATGGCAATCAGCCCCAGCATTTT
>TRBV15|TRBJ2-3|once|-
CATSSLVKSTDTQYF
TGTGCCACCAGCAGCTTAGTAAAAAGCACAGATACGCAGTATTTT
>TRBV11-3|TRBJ1-1|-|-
CASSPTYDTEAFF
TGTGCCAGCAGCCCCACCTATGACACTGAAGCTTTCTTT
>TRBV5-1|TRBJ2-1|-|TRBD2
CASRAGLVGDNEQFF
TGCGCCAGCAGGGCCGGACTAGTTGGAGACAATGAGCAGTTCTTC
>TRBV5-4|TRBJ2-3|once|TRBD1
CASSGGQGGSDTQYF
TGTGCCAGCAGCGGGGGACAGGGCGGCTCAGATACGCAGTATTTT
>TRBV7-2|TRBJ2-1|once|-
CASSLHLARSSYNEQFF
TGTGCCAGCAGCTTACATCTAGCGAGGAGCTCCTACAATGAGCAGTTCTTC
>TRBV5-4|TRBJ2-5|-|TRBD2
CASSDTSEETQYF
TGTGCCAGCAGCGATACTAGCGAAGAGACCCAGTACTTC
>TRBV29-1|TRBJ2-1|-|-
CSVDDRQGGSYNEQFF
TGCAGCGTTGATGATCGTCAGGGTGGATCCTACAATGAGCAGTTCTTC
>TRBV15|TRBJ2-5|-|TRBD2
CATSRGRGLGETQYF
TGTGCCACCAGCAGAGGTCGAGGACTAGGAGAGACCCAGTACTTC
>TRBV4-1|TRBJ1-1|once|-
CASSHPPGYAEAFF
TGCGCCAGCAGCCATCCCCCAGGGTACGCTGAAGCTTTCTTT
>TRBV11-2|TRBJ2-5|-|-
CASSEGPYAGATQETQYF
TGTGCCAGCAGCGAAGGACCTTACGCGGGGGCAACGCAAGAGACCCAGTACTTC
>TRBV7-3|TRBJ1-1|-|TRBD1
CASSSLDRLNTEAFF
TGTGCCAGCAGCTCCCTGGACAGGTTAAACACTGAAGCTTTCTTT
>TRBV10-3|TRBJ2-3|-|TRBD2
CAISGTGTRHTDTQYF
TGTGCCATCAGTGGAACCGGGACTAGACACACAGATACGCAGTATTTT
>TRBV5-1|TRBJ1-6|once|TRBD1
CASSLGQGGFGVNSPLHF
TGCGCCAGCAGCTTGGGACAGGGGGGATTCGGGGTTAATTCACCCCTCCACTTT
>TRBV28|TRBJ1-1|-|TRBD1
CASSLTGDTNTEAFF
TGTGCCAGCAGTTTAACAGGGGATACGAACACTGAAGCTTTCTTT
>TRBV11-1|TRBJ1-6|once|-
CASSLLRTENSPLHF
TGTGCCAGCAGCCTTTTACGGACAGAAAATTCACCCCTCCACTTT
>TRBV2|TRBJ2-1|-|-
CASISSSYNEQFF
TGTGCCAGCATTAGTAGCTCCTACAATGAGCAGTTCTTC